This T cell receptor (beta chain) is drawn from a study of OX40 agonist ivuxolimab in advanced cancers. The overall study: Dose-escalation cases comprised hepatocellular carcinoma, melanoma, renal cell or head and neck cancer. Under the entry rules, prior anti-PD-1, anti-PD-L1 or anti-CTLA-4 therapy was allowed, and roughly 43% had some. Partial responses occurred in Three dose-escalation patients, one with hepatocellular carcinoma and two with cutaneous melanoma. Study-wide points: At doses 0.1 to 3.0 mg/kg, CD4+ and CD8+ clones expanded.

Profiled with immunoSEQ multiplex PCR; TCRdb holds only in-frame clones, not every one. The table has over 95,000 clones, 91% seen once. Looked up from germline, CDR1 is SGHTA and CDR2 is FQGNSA. The CDR3 has 15 amino acids. Trimming took 3 bases from V and 0 from J; bases not matched to a gene: 3. To note about this clone: Its target is not known.

The material was CD4+ or CD8+ T cells sorted from blood, obtained in a trial of the OX40 agonist ivuxolimab. The rearrangement uses TRBV7-2 and TRBJ2-5, with 8 bases identical to TRBD2. This clonotype was obtained from an adult with an advanced solid tumor such as melanoma, head and neck, liver or kidney cancer. CDR3 nucleotides: TGTGCCAGCAGCTTCGGGGGGGGTTACCAAGAGACCCAGTACTTC. Amino acids: CASSFGGGYQETQYF.